This TCR beta chain is from a study of T cell responses to AZD1222 COVID-19 vaccine. Worth noting for this clone: The antigen is unknown.

Assay: immunoSEQ multiplex PCR; the TCRdb copy retains only in-frame clones and omits some. The sample consists of 120,000 to 150,000 clones, about 87% of them appearing once. Study-level findings and limits: Seropositive status at baseline applied to only 6 or 7 AZD1222 recipients. After two AZD1222 doses, spike-specific TCR breadth and depth rose versus day 0.

The CDR3 is 14 amino acids. The germline V gene encodes CDR1 SGHRS and CDR2 YFSETQ. V was cut by 4 bases and J by 4 bases, with 11 bases left in between. This clonotype was sampled from an adult in good health. The J gene is TRBJ1-4, the V gene TRBV5-1; TRBD1 is a possible D gene (6 bases). Sample: peripheral blood, taken on day 0 of MenACWY control vaccination. This CDR3 is CASSADSFNEKLFF. The CDR3 DNA sequence: TGCGCCAGCAGCGCGGACAGTTTTAATGAAAAACTGTTTTTT.